This is a list of T cell receptor beta chains from one sample in a study of neoadjuvant anti-PD-1 for oral cavity cancer. Profiling relied on immunoSEQ multiplex PCR, and the TCRdb table lists in-frame clones only, not all of them. The sample has tens of thousands of clones; approximately 84% are singletons. Source: PBMCs, taken before nivolumab (anti-PD-1) treatment. These receptors all stem from a person aged 35-79 years with oral cavity squamous cell carcinoma. Each CDR3 is given with its conserved first and last residue. D genes are given only for firm matches. The listing skips clone size in some rows; elsewhere it reads once, few, many or a size class.

>TRBV9|-|-|TRBJ1-3
TGTGCCAGCAGCGTCCAGGGCCCCGGAAACACCATATATTTT
CASSVQGPGNTIYF
>TRBV2|-|few|TRBJ1-2
TGTGCCAGCAGGCCCCTTTCCTATGGCTACACCTTC
CASRPLSYGYTF
>TRBV20-1|-|-|TRBJ2-5
TGCAGCCCTCAGGGTATGGAGACCCAGTACTTC
CSPQGMETQYF
>TRBV6-1|TRBD2|many|TRBJ2-2
TGTGCCAGCAGTGGACCCGTGACTAGCGGGAGAATCGGGGAGCTGTTTTTT
CASSGPVTSGRIGELFF
>TRBV5-7|-|-|TRBJ2-1
TGTGCCAGCAGCCTACCAAATGAGCAGTTCTTC
CASSLPNEQFF
>TRBV21-1|-|-|TRBJ2-6
TGTGCCAGCAGCAAAGAGGGCAGGGGGGTGGATTGCTATTCTGGGGCCAACGTCCTGACTTTC
CASSKEGRGVDCYSGANVLTF
>TRBV10-3|TRBD2|-|TRBJ2-3
TGTGCCATCACGAGTAGCGGGATTCCCACAGATACGCAGTATTTT
CAITSSGIPTDTQYF
>TRBV30|-|-|TRBJ2-2
TGTGCCTGGAGTTATTCTGGCACCGGGGAGCTGTTTTTT
CAWSYSGTGELFF
>TRBV7-8|-|-|TRBJ1-1
TGTGCCAGCAGCTTTAATCGGAACACTGAAGCTTTCTTT
CASSFNRNTEAFF
>TRBV15|-|-|TRBJ2-7
TGTGCCACCAGACTTCAGGGGAGCTCGGAGCAGTACTTC
CATRLQGSSEQYF
>TRBV19|-|-|TRBJ1-2
TGTGCCAGTAGTACTCCCCGGAGGAGTGGATCTGGCTACACCTTC
CASSTPRRSGSGYTF
>TRBV19|-|-|TRBJ1-2
TGTGCCAGTAGTTCGCGGACAGACCCAAGCGGCTATGGCTACACCTTC
CASSSRTDPSGYGYTF
>TRBV6-5|TRBD1|-|TRBJ2-1
TGTGCCAGCAGCTTCCGGACAGGGCGGTACAATGAGCAGTTCTTC
CASSFRTGRYNEQFF
>TRBV6-1|TRBD1|-|TRBJ1-2
TGTGCCAGCAGTGCAGACAGGGGAAACTATGGCTACACCTTC
CASSADRGNYGYTF
>TRBV2|TRBD1|-|TRBJ1-4
TGTGCCAGCAGCGGGGACAGGGCTAATGAAAAACTGTTTTTT
CASSGDRANEKLFF
>TRBV9|-|-|TRBJ2-2
TGTGCCAGCAGCCCGGAGGGGCCGGGGGCCTCCCGGGAGCTGTTTTTT
CASSPEGPGASRELFF
>TRBV30|TRBD1|-|TRBJ2-2
TGTGCCTGGAGACGACAGGGGGCGGACGGGGAGCTGTTTTTT
CAWRRQGADGELFF
>TRBV7-9|-|-|TRBJ1-1
TGTGCCAGCAGCATACCCCGGGCGGGGAACACTGAAGCTTTCTTT
CASSIPRAGNTEAFF
>TRBV7-8|-|-|TRBJ2-7
TGTGCCAGCAACCCTAAGGGCTCCGTCTCCCACGAGCAGTACTTC
CASNPKGSVSHEQYF
>TRBV29-1|-|-|TRBJ2-5
TGCAGCGTTGTCTTGAGCCCGGAGGTAACCCAGTACTTC
CSVVLSPEVTQYF
>TRBV6-1|-|-|TRBJ1-1
TGTGCCAGCAGTGAAGCGCTCAGGGGAGGCTTGAACACTGAAGCTTTCTTT
CASSEALRGGLNTEAFF
>TRBV2|-|-|TRBJ1-5
TGTGCCAGCAGTGCGGGGCCGAGCAATCAGCCCCAGCATTTT
CASSAGPSNQPQHF
>TRBV5-1|TRBD1|-|TRBJ1-1
TGCGCCAGCGCACCATCCGGGACAGGGGGGTGGACTGAAGCTTTCTTT
CASAPSGTGGWTEAFF
>TRBV7-8|TRBD2|once|TRBJ2-3
TGTGCCAGCAGCGTAAGCGGGGGGTCAGATACGCAGTATTTT
CASSVSGGSDTQYF
>TRBV9|TRBD1|-|TRBJ2-7
TGTGCCAGCAGCGTGGGACAGGGGCCCGTCTCCTACGAGCAGTACTTC
CASSVGQGPVSYEQYF
>TRBV29-1|-|once|TRBJ1-1
TGCAGCGTTGTAAGTTGGAGCACTGAAGCTTTCTTT
CSVVSWSTEAFF
>TRBV6-5|TRBD1|-|TRBJ2-7
TGTGCCAGCACCGGACAGGGGTACGAGCAGTACTTC
CASTGQGYEQYF
>TRBV6-6|-|-|TRBJ2-7
TGTGCCAGCAGTTCAGTGACGGTTACCTACGAGCAGTACTTC
CASSSVTVTYEQYF
>TRBV5-6|-|-|TRBJ1-2
TGTGCCAGCAGCTTGGGAGCGGGCTCGACATTCTATGGCTACACCTTC
CASSLGAGSTFYGYTF
>TRBV20-1|-|-|TRBJ1-5
TGCAGTGCTAAAAGACAGCAGCATTTT
CSAKRQQHF
>TRBV6-5|-|few|TRBJ2-2
TGTGCCAGCAGTTACAACGGACCAAACACCGGGGAGCTGTTTTTT
CASSYNGPNTGELFF
>TRBV29-1|-|-|TRBJ2-7
TGCAGCGTTGAAGATCGAGGAGGGTACGAGCAGTACTTC
CSVEDRGGYEQYF
>TRBV11-2|-|-|TRBJ2-2
TGTGCCAGCAGCTTGGGACACGGTGGGCCCGGGGAGCTGTTTTTT
CASSLGHGGPGELFF
>TRBV7-8|-|few|TRBJ2-7
TGTGCCAGCAGCTTATTCCGCGGGACCTCCTACGAGCAGTACTTC
CASSLFRGTSYEQYF
>TRBV11-2|-|-|TRBJ1-3
TGTGCCAGCAGCTTAGATTTGTCGCCAAACACCATATATTTT
CASSLDLSPNTIYF
>TRBV5-1|-|-|TRBJ2-5
TGCGCCAGCGGAGAACCACCAGAGACCCAGTACTTC
CASGEPPETQYF
>TRBV2|-|-|TRBJ1-1
TGTGCCAGCAGTGAACAGAAACGGGGGACTGAAGCTTTCTTT
CASSEQKRGTEAFF
>TRBV16|TRBD2|-|TRBJ2-3
TGTGCCAGCAGCTCGACTAGCGGTCACACAGATACGCAGTATTTT
CASSSTSGHTDTQYF
>TRBV6-5|TRBD2|-|TRBJ2-5
TGTGCCAGCAGTTACTTTAGCGGGTCGAAAGAGACCCAGTACTTC
CASSYFSGSKETQYF
>TRBV6-6|TRBD2|once|TRBJ2-7
TGTGCCAGCAGTTTGCCGGGACTAGCGAGCGAGCAGTACTTC
CASSLPGLASEQYF
>TRBV5-1|TRBD2|-|TRBJ2-5
TGCGCCAGCAGCCGGACTAGCGGGAGGGAAGAGACCCAGTACTTC
CASSRTSGREETQYF
>TRBV10-3|-|-|TRBJ2-3
TGTGCCATCAGTGAATCGCAACCCTACACAGATACGCAGTATTTT
CAISESQPYTDTQYF
>TRBV9|TRBD1|-|TRBJ2-1
TGTGCCAGCAGCGTTTCCCCAGGGGGCTCGAATGAGCAGTTCTTC
CASSVSPGGSNEQFF
>TRBV9|TRBD2|-|TRBJ2-2
TGTGCCAGCAGCGTAGTGGCTAGCGGGAACACCGGGGAGCTGTTTTTT
CASSVVASGNTGELFF